This is a list of T cell receptor beta chains from one sample in a study of human T cells and chemical hapten exposure. TCRdb re-called the RACE reads through MiXCR, storing one row per CDR3 protein. This sample yields about 340,000 distinct CDR3 sequences, of which approximately 6.9% are seen a single time; roughly 8% belongs to the top ten. Source: whole blood, taken in connection with sensitization to the hapten diphenylcyclopropenone (DPC). All receptors derive from a woman aged 18-29 years with alopecia areata. Some clones in this sample may be carry-over from other donors' samples. Each CDR3 is given without its conserved first and last residue.

V gene | CDR3 protein
TRBV29-1 | SVEFGIGRENEQF
TRBV7-2 | ASSLAGKDTQY
TRBV7-3 | ASSYSGTAPSSDGYT
TRBV18 | ASSPLTSDRDTQY
TRBV4-1 | ASSPRGGRNNNAYNEQF
TRBV10-3 | AISETGQGVRNEQY
TRBV19 | ASSIGTALAKNIQY
TRBV5-4 | ASTTGRNTGELF
TRBV4-3 | ASSQDLGRGYEQY
TRBV20-1 | SARAPGPSTDTQY
TRBV12-3/TRBV12-4 | ASSPLRGNRKIATQY
TRBV29-1 | SVVGNAYEQY
TRBV29-1 | SASGGGYGYT
TRBV4-3 | ASSQVLGKMNYEQY
TRBV10-3 | AISPSATNTGELF
TRBV7-2 | ASSLGGAVSPLH
TRBV3-1 | ASSQRDREGQPQH
TRBV19 | ASRVQGMETQY
TRBV20-1 | SASYNEQF